This T cell receptor (beta chain) was sequenced during a study of T cells in Graves' hyperthyroidism and ophthalmopathy. Amplification of TCR beta CDR3 regions used RNA as the template. The study used the HTBI primer set for a first-round RT-PCR of the TCR CDR3. Each CDR3 protein gets one entry after TCRdb re-called the multiplex PCR reads with MiXCR. The table lists hundreds of thousands of distinct CDR3 sequences, around 14% of them singletons, with roughly 13% in the top ten. V lost 1 base, J lost 0 bases, and 4 bases stayed unmatched. The CDR3 is 17 amino acids. Germline V lookup: CDR1 KGHSH, CDR2 LQKENI.

This chain connects TRBV18 to TRBJ2-5, with 11 bases aligning to TRBD2. This clonotype originated in a woman aged 18-29 years with Graves' hyperthyroidism. The source material was blood. The DNA for the CDR3 is TGTGCCAGCTCACCACTAGCGGGGGGGTCGTACCAAGAGACCCAGTACTTC. Translated: CASSPLAGGSYQETQYF.